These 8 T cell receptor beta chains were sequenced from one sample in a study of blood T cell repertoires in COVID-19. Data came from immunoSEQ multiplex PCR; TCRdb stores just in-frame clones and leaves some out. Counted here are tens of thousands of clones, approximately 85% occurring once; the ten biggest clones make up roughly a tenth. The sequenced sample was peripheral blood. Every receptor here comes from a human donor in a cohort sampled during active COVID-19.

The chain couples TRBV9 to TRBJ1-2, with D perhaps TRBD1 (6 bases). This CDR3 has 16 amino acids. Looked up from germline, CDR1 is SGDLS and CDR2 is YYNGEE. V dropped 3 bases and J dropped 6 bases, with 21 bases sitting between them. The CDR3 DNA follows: TGTGCCAGCAGCGATCGGGACATCCCTACGCTCCATGGCTACACCTTC. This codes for CASSDRDIPTLHGYTF. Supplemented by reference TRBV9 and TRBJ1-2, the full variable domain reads DSGVTQTPKHLITATGQRVTLRCSPRSGDLSVYWYQQSLDQGLQFLIQYYNGEERAKGNILERFSAQQFPDLHSELNLSSLELGDSALYFCASSDRDIPTLHGYTFGSGTRLTVV.

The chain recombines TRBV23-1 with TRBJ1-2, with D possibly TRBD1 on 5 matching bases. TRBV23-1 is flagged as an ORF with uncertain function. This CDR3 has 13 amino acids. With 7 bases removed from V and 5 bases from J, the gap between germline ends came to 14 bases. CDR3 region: CASTPGGGYGYTF. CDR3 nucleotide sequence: TGCGCCAGCACCCCCGGGGGGGGTTATGGCTACACCTTC.

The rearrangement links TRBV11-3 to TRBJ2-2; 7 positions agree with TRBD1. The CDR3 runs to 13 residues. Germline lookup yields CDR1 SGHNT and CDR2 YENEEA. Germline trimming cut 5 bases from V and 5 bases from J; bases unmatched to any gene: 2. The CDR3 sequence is CASSPTGTGELFF. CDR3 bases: TGTGCCAGCAGCCCGACAGGGACCGGGGAGCTGTTTTTT.

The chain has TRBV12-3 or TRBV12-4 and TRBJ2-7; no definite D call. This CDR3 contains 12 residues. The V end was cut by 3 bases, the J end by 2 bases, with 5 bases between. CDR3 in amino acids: CASSLSAYEQYF. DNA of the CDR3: TGTGCCAGCAGTTTGTCAGCCTACGAGCAGTACTTC.

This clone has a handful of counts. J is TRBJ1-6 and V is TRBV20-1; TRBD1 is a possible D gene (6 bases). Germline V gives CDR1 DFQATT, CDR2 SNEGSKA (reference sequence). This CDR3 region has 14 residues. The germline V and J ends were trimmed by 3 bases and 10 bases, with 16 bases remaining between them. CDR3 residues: CSASVRGLWSPLHF. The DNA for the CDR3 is TGCAGTGCTAGTGTCAGGGGCTTGTGGTCACCCCTCCACTTT.

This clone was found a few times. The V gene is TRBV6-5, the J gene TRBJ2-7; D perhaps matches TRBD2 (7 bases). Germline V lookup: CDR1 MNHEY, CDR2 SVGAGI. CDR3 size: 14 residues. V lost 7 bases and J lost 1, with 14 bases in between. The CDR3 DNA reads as TGTGCCAGCAAGGGACGGGGGGCATCCTACGAGCAGTACTTC. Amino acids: CASKGRGASYEQYF.

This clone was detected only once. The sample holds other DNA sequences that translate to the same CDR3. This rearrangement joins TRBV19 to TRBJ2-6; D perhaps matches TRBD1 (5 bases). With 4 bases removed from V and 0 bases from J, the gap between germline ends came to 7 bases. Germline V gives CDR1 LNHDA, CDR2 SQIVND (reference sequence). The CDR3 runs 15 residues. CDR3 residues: CASSTTGSGANVLTF. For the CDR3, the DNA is TGTGCCAGTAGTACCACAGGCTCTGGGGCCAACGTCCTGACTTTC.

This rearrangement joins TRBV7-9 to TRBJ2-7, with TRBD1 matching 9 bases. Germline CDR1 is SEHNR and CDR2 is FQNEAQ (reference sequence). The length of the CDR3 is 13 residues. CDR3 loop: CAGQGLRSNEQYF. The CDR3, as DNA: TGTGCGGGACAGGGCCTCCGGAGTAACGAGCAGTACTTC.